This T cell receptor beta chain was found in a study of human CD4 T cells and Enterobacteriaceae. Data came from immunoSEQ multiplex PCR; TCRdb stores just in-frame clones and leaves some out. The table includes 25,000 to 30,000 clones, approximately 80% detected once. All CD4+ cells other than CD45RA+CCR7+CD95- naive cells were sorted as memory, over 98% pure. CD4+ T cells and monocytes were enriched with CD4 and CD14 microbeads. Before sorting, cells positive for CD8, CD14, CD16, CD56, CD19 or bright CD25 were removed. The CDR3 is 13 amino acids. Germline loops: CDR1 ENHRY, CDR2 SYGVKD. V dropped 6 bases and J dropped 6; count of bases not matched to a gene: 7.

The receptor was derived from a human donor in good health. This chain joins TRBV10-3 and TRBJ2-7, with 8 bases lining up with TRBD2. Material: memory CD4+ T cells from blood. CDR3 sequence (DNA): TGTGCCATCAGAAGCGGGAGATCCGGCGAGCAGTACTTC. Translation: CAIRSGRSGEQYF.